The TCR beta chain described here comes from a study of PD-L1 blockade in urothelial cancer. The assay was immunoSEQ multiplex PCR, and TCRdb's table has in-frame clones only and misses some. The sample contains roughly 32,000 clones, approximately 80% of which appear only once. This receptor was taken from a man in his sixties with urothelial cancer. The material sequenced was PBMCs, taken around atezolizumab (anti-PD-L1) treatment.

The CDR3 region is CASGLAGGSSYEQYF. Here the CDR3 DNA reads TGCGCCAGCGGACTAGCGGGAGGGAGCTCCTACGAGCAGTACTTC. This rearrangement joins TRBV5-1 to TRBJ2-7, with 15 bases aligning to TRBD2. Germline loops: CDR1 SGHRS, CDR2 YFSETQ. The CDR3 sequence is 15 residues long. V trimming: 7 bases; J trimming: 0 bases; junction bases outside the gene matches: 2.